These T cell receptor beta chains were read from a single sample in a study of shared T cell receptors in the human thymus. The assay was immunoSEQ multiplex PCR, and TCRdb's table has in-frame clones only and misses some. The profile shows roughly 700,000 clones, roughly 88% of them singletons. The sample was also reused in another study, on human thymus T cells.

Sequencing used thymocytes. The receptor set was obtained from a boy under two years old with a congenital heart defect. The CDR3 runs from the conserved cysteine through the conserved F or W. The D gene is left open where the match is weak. The size field is filled for only some rows; it gives once, few, many or a size class.

abundance,d_gene,v_gene,j_gene,CDR3nt,CDR3aa
once,NA,TRBV6-6,TRBJ2-1,TGTGCCAGCAGTTACTCCAGAGAAAGCGACGCCAGCGAGCAGTTCTTC,CASSYSRESDASEQFF
NA,NA,TRBV15,TRBJ1-5,TGTGCCACCAGCAGAGATGTAGCCCGCGGGCAGCCCCAGCATTTT,CATSRDVARGQPQHF
NA,NA,TRBV7-9,TRBJ1-2,TGTGCCGGTACAGATGGTTTTGGCTACACCTTC,CAGTDGFGYTF
NA,TRBD2,TRBV19,TRBJ2-5,TGTGCCAGTAGTATGGGGGGGAGGGCCGGGGAGACCCAGTACTTC,CASSMGGRAGETQYF
NA,TRBD1,TRBV14,TRBJ1-2,TGTGCCAGCAGCCAAGATAGGGACAGGGCTAACTATGGCTACACCTTC,CASSQDRDRANYGYTF
NA,TRBD2,TRBV7-2,TRBJ2-3,TGTGCCAGCAGCTTAGTAGCGGGACTCACAGATACGCAGTATTTT,CASSLVAGLTDTQYF
NA,TRBD2,TRBV28,TRBJ2-2,TGTGCCAGCAGTAGGGAGGGAGGAAGAACCGGGGAGCTGTTTTTT,CASSREGGRTGELFF
NA,TRBD2,TRBV7-8,TRBJ2-7,TGTGCCAGCAGCGCCCAAGCCCACCCCCGCGCGGGGGGGAGCTCCTACGAGCAGTACTTC,CASSAQAHPRAGGSSYEQYF
NA,NA,TRBV6-5,TRBJ2-2,TGTGCCAGCAGTTCAAGACTGAACACCGGGGAGCTGTTTTTT,CASSSRLNTGELFF
once,NA,TRBV28,TRBJ2-7,TGTGCCAGCAGTACCAGACCACATGCACCCAGCAGGACTATCAAACGGTACGAGCAGTACTTC,CASSTRPHAPSRTIKRYEQYF
NA,NA,TRBV12-5,TRBJ2-3,TGTGCTAGTGGTTTCGGCCACGGGGAGACAGATACGCAGTATTTT,CASGFGHGETDTQYF
NA,TRBD1,TRBV7-9,TRBJ1-3,TGTGCCAGCAGCCTGGGACAGCTCTCCTCTGGAAACACCATATATTTT,CASSLGQLSSGNTIYF
NA,TRBD2,TRBV5-6,TRBJ2-1,TGTGCCAGCAGCTTGGGGACTAGCGGGTTCCACAATGAGCAGTTCTTC,CASSLGTSGFHNEQFF
NA,NA,TRBV27,TRBJ2-1,TGTGCCAGCAGTGCCCATGGGGGGGCATGGGATGAGCAGTTCTTC,CASSAHGGAWDEQFF
few,TRBD2,TRBV4-2,TRBJ2-7,TGTGCCAGCAGCCAAGACGGCGGGAGGGCCGGGGAGCAGTACTTC,CASSQDGGRAGEQYF
NA,NA,TRBV27,TRBJ1-3,TGTGCCAGCAGTCCTAATTCGACAGAGTATGGAAACACCATATATTTT,CASSPNSTEYGNTIYF
NA,NA,TRBV10-3,TRBJ1-5,TGTGCCATCAGTGATGACATCGGAGAGGGGCCCCAGCATTTT,CAISDDIGEGPQHF
NA,NA,TRBV4-1,TRBJ1-5,TGCGCCAGCAGCCAAGAAGAAGGGGCCTCCCAGCCCCAGCATTTT,CASSQEEGASQPQHF
NA,TRBD2,TRBV11-1,TRBJ2-7,TGTGCCAGCAGCTCGGTTTCTAGCGGAAAAAATACGGGGGAGCAGTACTTC,CASSSVSSGKNTGEQYF
NA,NA,TRBV6-5,TRBJ1-5,TGTGCCAGCAGTTATAGCGCCGATAGCAATCAGCCCCAGCATTTT,CASSYSADSNQPQHF
NA,NA,TRBV4-1,TRBJ1-5,TGCGCCAGCAGCCAAGAGCGCAGGGAGGGGCAGCCCCAGCATTTT,CASSQERREGQPQHF
NA,NA,TRBV7-2,TRBJ2-3,TGTGCCAGCTCGAACTCGGTGGTGGCAGATACGCAGTATTTT,CASSNSVVADTQYF
NA,TRBD2,TRBV14,TRBJ2-7,TGTGCCAGCAGCCAGTCCACCGGGACTAGCTTGTACTACGAGCAGTACTTC,CASSQSTGTSLYYEQYF
NA,NA,TRBV7-8,TRBJ1-1,TGTGCCAGCAGCCTACGAGCTGAAGCTTTCTTT,CASSLRAEAFF
NA,NA,TRBV5-6,TRBJ1-3,TGTGCCAGCAGCTCTCAGGGGTCTGGAAACACCATATATTTT,CASSSQGSGNTIYF
NA,TRBD2,TRBV27,TRBJ2-7,TGTGCCAGCAGCACGAGCGGGAGCTCAACCTACGAGCAGTACTTC,CASSTSGSSTYEQYF
NA,TRBD2,TRBV7-8,TRBJ2-5,TGTGCCAGCAGCTTAGGGCCCGCAGCGGGAGGGGAGGAGACCCAGTACTTC,CASSLGPAAGGEETQYF
NA,TRBD1,TRBV7-9,TRBJ2-5,TGTGCCAGCAGCCGGGACAGGGGAAGTGGAGAGACCCAGTACTTC,CASSRDRGSGETQYF